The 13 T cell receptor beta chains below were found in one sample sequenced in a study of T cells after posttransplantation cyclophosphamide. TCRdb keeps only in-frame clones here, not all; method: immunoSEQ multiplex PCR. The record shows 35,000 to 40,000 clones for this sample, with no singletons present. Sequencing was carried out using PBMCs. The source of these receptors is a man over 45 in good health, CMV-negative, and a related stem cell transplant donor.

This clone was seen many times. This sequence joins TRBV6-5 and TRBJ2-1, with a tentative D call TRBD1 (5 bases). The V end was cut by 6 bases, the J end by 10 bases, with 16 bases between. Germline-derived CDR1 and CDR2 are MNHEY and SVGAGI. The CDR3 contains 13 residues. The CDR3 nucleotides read TGTGCCAGCAGATTTAGGGGAAATGACGAGCAGTTCTTC. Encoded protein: CASRFRGNDEQFF.

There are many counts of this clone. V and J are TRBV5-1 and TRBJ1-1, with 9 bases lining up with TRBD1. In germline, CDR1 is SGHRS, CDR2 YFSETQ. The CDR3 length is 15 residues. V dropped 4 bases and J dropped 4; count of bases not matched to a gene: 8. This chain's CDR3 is CASSPRDRVATEAFF. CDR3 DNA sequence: TGCGCCAGCAGCCCCAGGGACAGGGTAGCCACTGAAGCTTTCTTT.

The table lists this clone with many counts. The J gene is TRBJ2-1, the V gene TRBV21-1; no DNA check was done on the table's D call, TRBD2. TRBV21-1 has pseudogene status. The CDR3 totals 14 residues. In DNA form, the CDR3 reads TGTGCCAGCAGGACTAGCGGGAGGTACAATGAGCAGTTCTTC. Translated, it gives CASRTSGRYNEQFF.

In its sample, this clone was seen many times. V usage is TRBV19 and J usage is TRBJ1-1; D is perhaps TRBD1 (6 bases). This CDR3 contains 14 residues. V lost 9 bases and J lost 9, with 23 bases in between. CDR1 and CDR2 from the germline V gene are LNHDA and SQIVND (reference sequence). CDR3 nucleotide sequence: TGTGCCAGCCAGGGGAGGGCGCTTAACCATAAAGCTTTCTTT. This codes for CASQGRALNHKAFF.

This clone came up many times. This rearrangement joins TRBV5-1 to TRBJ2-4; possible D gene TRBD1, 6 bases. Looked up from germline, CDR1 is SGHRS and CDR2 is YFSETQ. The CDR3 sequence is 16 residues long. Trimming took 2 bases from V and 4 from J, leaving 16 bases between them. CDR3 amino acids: CASSFQLGGRKNIQYF. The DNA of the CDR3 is TGCGCCAGCAGCTTCCAGTTAGGGGGTCGGAAAAACATTCAGTACTTC.

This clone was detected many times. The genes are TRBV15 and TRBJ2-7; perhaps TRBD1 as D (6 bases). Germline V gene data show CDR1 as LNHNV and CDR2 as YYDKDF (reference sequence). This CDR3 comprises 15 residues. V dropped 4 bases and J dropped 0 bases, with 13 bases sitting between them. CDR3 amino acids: CATSTDRVSSYEQYF. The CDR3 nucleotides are TGTGCCACCAGCACGGACAGAGTCTCCTCCTACGAGCAGTACTTC.

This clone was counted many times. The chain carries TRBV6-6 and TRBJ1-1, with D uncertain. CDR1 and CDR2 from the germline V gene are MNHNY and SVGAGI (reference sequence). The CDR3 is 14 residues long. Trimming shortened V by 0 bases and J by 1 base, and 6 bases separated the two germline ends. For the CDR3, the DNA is TGTGCCAGCAGTTACTCCGCCGGGAACACTGAAGCTTTCTTT. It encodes CASSYSAGNTEAFF.

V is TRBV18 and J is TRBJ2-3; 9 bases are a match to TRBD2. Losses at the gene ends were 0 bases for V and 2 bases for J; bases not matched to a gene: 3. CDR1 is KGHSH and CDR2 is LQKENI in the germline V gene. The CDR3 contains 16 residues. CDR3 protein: CASSPPLAGFTDTQYF. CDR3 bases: TGTGCCAGCTCACCACCGCTAGCGGGGTTCACAGATACGCAGTATTTT.

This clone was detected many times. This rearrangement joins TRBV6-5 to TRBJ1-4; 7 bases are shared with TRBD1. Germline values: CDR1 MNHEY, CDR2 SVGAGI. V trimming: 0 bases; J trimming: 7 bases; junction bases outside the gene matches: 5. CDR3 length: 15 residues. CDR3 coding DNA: TGTGCCAGCAGTTACTCTCCAGGGGGGAGTGAAAAACTGTTTTTT. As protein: CASSYSPGGSEKLFF.

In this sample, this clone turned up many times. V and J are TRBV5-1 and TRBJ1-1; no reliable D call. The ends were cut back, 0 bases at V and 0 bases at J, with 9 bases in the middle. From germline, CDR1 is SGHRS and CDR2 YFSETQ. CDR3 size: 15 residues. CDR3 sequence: CASSLAMTLNTEAFF. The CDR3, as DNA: TGCGCCAGCAGCTTGGCGATGACACTGAACACTGAAGCTTTCTTT.

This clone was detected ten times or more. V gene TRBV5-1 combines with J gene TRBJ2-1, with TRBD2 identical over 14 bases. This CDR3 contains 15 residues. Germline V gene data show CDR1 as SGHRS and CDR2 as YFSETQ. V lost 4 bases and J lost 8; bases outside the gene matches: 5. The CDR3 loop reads CASSTGTSGRDEQFF. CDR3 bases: TGCGCCAGCAGCACCGGGACTAGCGGGAGAGATGAGCAGTTCTTC. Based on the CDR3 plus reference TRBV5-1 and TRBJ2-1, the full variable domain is KAGVTQTPRYLIKTRGQQVTLSCSPISGHRSVSWYQQTPGQGLQFLFEYFSETQRNKGNFPGRFSGRQFSNSRSEMNVSTLELGDSALYLCASSTGTSGRDEQFFGPGTRLTVL.

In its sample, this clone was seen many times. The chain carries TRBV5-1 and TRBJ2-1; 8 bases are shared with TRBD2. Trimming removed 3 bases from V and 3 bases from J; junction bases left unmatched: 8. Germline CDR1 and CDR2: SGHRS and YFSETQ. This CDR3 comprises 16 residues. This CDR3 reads CASSYLPAGDYNEQFF. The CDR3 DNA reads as TGCGCCAGCAGCTACCTACCAGCGGGGGACTACAATGAGCAGTTCTTC.

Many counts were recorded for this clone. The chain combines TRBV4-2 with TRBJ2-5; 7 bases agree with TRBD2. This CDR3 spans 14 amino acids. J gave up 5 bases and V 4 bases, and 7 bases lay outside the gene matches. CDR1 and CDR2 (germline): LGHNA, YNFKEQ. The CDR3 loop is CASSLGGERETQYF. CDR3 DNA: TGTGCCAGCAGCCTGGGGGGGGAGCGGGAGACCCAGTACTTC.